Shown below are 8 T cell receptor beta chains from a single sample sequenced in a study of neurological immune-mediated disorders. MiXCR, run by TCRdb on the 5' RACE reads, gives a single entry per CDR3 protein. The top ten clones hold approximately 3.6% of a sample with around 44,000 distinct CDR3 sequences, about 14% of them seen once. Sequenced material: CD4+ T cells from blood. These receptors originate from a woman aged 60-70 years with HTLV-1-associated myelopathy (HAM/TSP).

This clonotype was detected many times. The chain couples TRBV10-3 to TRBJ2-1; D ambiguous. The CDR3 covers 14 residues. Trimming cost V 2 bases and J 6 bases, with 11 bases left between them. Per germline, CDR1 ENHRY and CDR2 SYGVKD. The CDR3 loop reads CAISERARGNEQFF. The CDR3 DNA reads TGTGCCATCAGTGAGAGGGCTAGAGGCAATGAGCAGTTCTTC.

The table lists this clonotype with many counts. The rearrangement uses TRBV20-1 and TRBJ2-1, with 8 bases identical to TRBD2. Germline V CDR1 and CDR2: DFQATT, SNEGSKA (reference sequence). The CDR3 runs 15 residues. The ends lost 6 bases at V and 5 bases at J; junction bases unmatched: 12. The CDR3 DNA is TGCAGTGCCTGGAACGCGGGACTAGTAAACAATGAGCAGTTCTTC. This codes for CSAWNAGLVNNEQFF.

This chain uses TRBV29-1 with TRBJ1-1; D ambiguous. Trimming shortened V by 1 base and J by 4 bases, and 7 bases separated the two germline ends. Germline CDR1 reads SQVTM; CDR2 reads ANQGSEA. There are 12 residues in the CDR3. The DNA of the CDR3 is TGCAGCGTTGAAGGGTATGTCACTGAAGCTTTCTTT. As protein: CSVEGYVTEAFF. The entire variable domain, with the rest obtained from reference TRBV29-1 and TRBJ1-1, is as follows: SAVISQKPSRDICQRGTSLTIQCQVDSQVTMMFWYRQQPGQSLTLIATANQGSEATYESGFVIDKFPISRPNLTFSTLTVSNMSPEDSSIYLCSVEGYVTEAFFGQGTRLTVV.

This clonotype has at least ten counts. The chain combines TRBV19 with TRBJ1-1; possibly TRBD1 for D (6 bases). V was clipped by 4 bases and J by 7 bases, with 13 bases between them. Looked up from germline, CDR1 is LNHDA and CDR2 is SQIVND (reference sequence). The CDR3 consists of 13 residues. CDR3 in amino acids: CASSTTGKGEAFF. In nucleotides, the CDR3 is TGTGCCAGTAGTACCACAGGGAAAGGTGAAGCTTTCTTT.

The CDR3 sequence is CALPQEGTVASGANVLTF. The CDR3 DNA reads as TGTGCCCTCCCCCAAGAGGGGACGGTCGCCTCTGGGGCCAACGTCCTGACTTTC. This rearrangement joins TRBV7-9 to TRBJ2-6; D could derive from TRBD1 or TRBD2 (5 bases each). The CDR3 has 18 amino acids. CDR1 is SEHNR, CDR2 FQNEAQ, per germline (reference sequence). The V gene lost 11 bases and the J gene lost 0 bases, with 23 bases spanning the gap.

This clonotype occurred many times. The chain couples TRBV20-1 to TRBJ1-4; 8 bases agree with TRBD1. The CDR3 consists of 15 residues. Unmatched junction bases numbered 9, after V lost 6 bases and J lost 3 bases. The germline V gene encodes CDR1 DFQATT and CDR2 SNEGSKA (reference sequence). The CDR3 region is CSAIPQGAANEKLFF. The CDR3, as DNA: TGCAGTGCCATACCCCAGGGGGCGGCTAATGAAAAACTGTTTTTT.

In this sample, this clonotype turned up many times. The chain carries TRBV6-1 and TRBJ2-6; 8 positions agree with TRBD1. Germline CDR1 MNHNS, CDR2 SASEGT. This CDR3 spans 17 amino acids. Unmatched junction bases numbered 9, after V lost 7 bases and J lost 1 base. CDR3 residues: CASNPGQGRSGANVLTF. As DNA, the CDR3 is TGTGCCAGCAACCCTGGACAGGGAAGATCTGGGGCCAACGTCCTGACTTTC.

The chain joins TRBV20-1 to TRBJ2-2; D gene uncertain. The CDR3 extends over 12 amino acids. Between the trimmed V and J ends, which lost 2 bases and 6 bases, there was a span of 7 bases. In germline, CDR1 is DFQATT, CDR2 SNEGSKA (reference sequence). CDR3 amino acids: CSARMLAGELFF. CDR3 coding DNA: TGCAGTGCTAGAATGTTGGCCGGGGAGCTGTTTTTT.